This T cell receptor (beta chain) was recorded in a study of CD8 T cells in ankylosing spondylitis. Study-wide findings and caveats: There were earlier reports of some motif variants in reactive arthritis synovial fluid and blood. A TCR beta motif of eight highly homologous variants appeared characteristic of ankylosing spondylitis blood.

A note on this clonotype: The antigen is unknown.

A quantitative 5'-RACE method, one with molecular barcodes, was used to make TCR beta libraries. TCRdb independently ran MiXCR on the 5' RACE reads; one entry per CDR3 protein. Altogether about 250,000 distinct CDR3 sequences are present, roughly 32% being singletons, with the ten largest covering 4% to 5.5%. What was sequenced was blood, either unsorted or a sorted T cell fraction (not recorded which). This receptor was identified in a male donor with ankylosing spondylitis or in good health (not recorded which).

The CDR3 coding sequence is TGTGCCAGCAGTTATTTGGGGGCGCAAGAGACCCAGTACTTC. Translation: CASSYLGAQETQYF. This chain joins TRBV6-5 and TRBJ2-5; possibly TRBD1 for D (6 bases). The CDR3 length is 14 residues. In germline, CDR1 is MNHEY, CDR2 SVGAGI. V gave up 3 bases and J gave up 2 bases, with 10 bases separating them.